What follows are 30 T cell receptor beta chains derived from one specimen sequenced in a study of T cells of healthy individuals. Via MiXCR, TCRdb re-called the 5' RACE reads, giving one row per CDR3 protein. The sample has 40,000 to 45,000 distinct CDR3 sequences, approximately 4.9% seen once; the top ten hold 9.2%. These receptors all stem from a human donor in good health.

In this sample, this clonotype turned up many times. The junction does not match germline at one end; this may be a read error. The chain uses TRBV9 and TRBJ2-7, with 7 bases matching TRBD1. The CDR3 is 12 amino acids. Germline lookup yields CDR1 SGDLS and CDR2 YYNGEE. The CDR3 region has the DNA TGTGCCAGCAGCGGGTCCGGGACAGTGTCTGGATTC. Translating gives CASSGSGTVSGF.

This clonotype has ten or more counts. The gene calls are TRBV14 and TRBJ2-1; unclear D gene. CDR1 SGHDN and CDR2 FVKESK come from the germline V gene. The V gene lost 0 bases and the J gene lost 10 bases, with 7 bases spanning the gap. The CDR3 totals 12 residues. CDR3 nucleotide sequence: TGTGCCAGCAGCCAAGACCCCCGGGAGCAGTTCTTC. Its protein is CASSQDPREQFF.

The sample holds many counts of this clonotype. The chain joins TRBV10-3 to TRBJ2-5; 14 positions match TRBD2. The CDR3 is made up of 17 amino acids. The trim removed 3 bases at V and 3 bases at J, leaving 6 bases unmatched. Germline assignment: CDR1 ENHRY and CDR2 SYGVKD. This CDR3 reads CAISDTRLAGGKETQYF. CDR3 sequence (DNA): TGTGCCATCAGTGACACCAGACTAGCGGGGGGGAAAGAGACCCAGTACTTC.

This clonotype was counted at least ten times. This chain uses TRBV2 with TRBJ2-2, with unresolved D. Germline V lookup: CDR1 SNHLY, CDR2 FYNNEI. Deletions cut 4 bases from V and 1 base from J, with 13 bases between. The CDR3 spans 16 residues. DNA for the CDR3: TGTGCCAGCAGTGTTGGTCGCGTTCAGAACACCGGGGAGCTGTTTTTT. Amino acids: CASSVGRVQNTGELFF.

The table lists this clonotype with many counts. CDR3 protein: CASSFGQGIETQYF. The DNA of the CDR3 is TGTGCCAGCAGTTTTGGGCAGGGGATTGAGACCCAGTACTTC. This chain links TRBV27 with TRBJ2-5, with a weak D call TRBD1 (6 bases). The CDR3 runs 14 residues. Germline V gives CDR1 MNHEY, CDR2 SMNVEV (reference sequence). V dropped 3 bases and J dropped 5 bases, with 13 bases sitting between them.

J is TRBJ1-2 and V is TRBV6-5; D gene unclear. The CDR3 is 13 residues long. Trimming cost V 7 bases and J 3 bases, with 12 bases left between them. Germline V lookup: CDR1 MNHEY, CDR2 SVGAGI. The CDR3 DNA reads TGTGCCAGCACTCGGCTAATGGACTATGGCTACACCTTC. Translation: CASTRLMDYGYTF.

This clonotype was observed at least ten times. V and J are TRBV29-1 and TRBJ1-1; D is undetermined. The CDR3 is 14 residues long. Between the trimmed V and J ends, which lost 3 bases and 2 bases, there was a span of 13 bases. Germline CDR1 is SQVTM and CDR2 is ANQGSEA. The CDR3 sequence: CSVELVGVNTEAFF. The DNA of the CDR3 is TGCAGCGTTGAGTTGGTCGGGGTTAACACTGAAGCTTTCTTT.

This clonotype occurred many times. The chain has TRBV10-3 and TRBJ2-5; D unclear. The CDR3 has 17 amino acids. Germline values: CDR1 ENHRY, CDR2 SYGVKD. The germline V and J ends were trimmed by 0 bases and 2 bases, with 16 bases remaining between them. The CDR3 DNA reads TGTGCCATCAGTGAGTCGCAGCCCATCTGGGTTCAAGAGACCCAGTACTTC. Translated: CAISESQPIWVQETQYF.

At least ten counts were recorded for this clonotype. The chain carries TRBV12-3 or TRBV12-4 and TRBJ2-1; 12 bases line up with TRBD2. Trimming at V came to 3 bases and at J to 7 bases, leaving 7 bases not matched to a gene. There are 16 residues in the CDR3. CDR3 bases: TGTGCCAGCAGTTTTATCCGGCTAGCGGGAGGGAATGAGCAGTTCTTC. Translation gives CASSFIRLAGGNEQFF.

This clonotype was found many times. The genes are TRBV6-5 and TRBJ1-1; the D gene is possibly TRBD1 (6 bases). CDR1 is MNHEY, CDR2 SVGAGI, per germline. The CDR3 is 14 amino acids. The V end lost 6 bases, the J end lost 4 bases, and 15 bases lay between the germline ends. Written as DNA, the CDR3 is TGTGCCAGCAGGAGAACAGGGACGGGCACTGAAGCTTTCTTT. Translated: CASRRTGTGTEAFF.

This sequence joins TRBV7-9 and TRBJ2-1; no clear D. The V and J ends lost 3 bases and 7 bases respectively, with 7 bases between them. Germline V gene sequence: CDR1 SEHNR, CDR2 FQNEAQ (reference sequence). The CDR3 totals 12 residues. The CDR3 coding sequence is TGTGCCAGCAGCTTGAGTCCGAATGAGCAGTTCTTC. Protein product: CASSLSPNEQFF.

This clonotype was detected only a few times. The V gene is TRBV6-2 or TRBV6-3, the J gene TRBJ2-7; D is undetermined. The germline gives CDR1 MNHEY, CDR2 SVGEGT. The germline V and J ends were trimmed by 5 bases and 7 bases, with 9 bases remaining between them. The CDR3 runs to 11 residues. The CDR3 sequence: CASSRSGEQYF. In DNA form, the CDR3 reads TGTGCCAGCAGTCGGAGTGGGGAGCAGTACTTC.

This clonotype was recorded a few times. A read error may account for a junction end that differs from germline. The V gene is TRBV5-4, the J gene TRBJ2-5; 8 bases match TRBD2. Per germline, CDR1 SGHNT and CDR2 YYREEE (reference sequence). The CDR3 is 14 amino acids. Here the CDR3 DNA reads TGTGCCAGCAGCTTGGCGGGGGGGCCAGAGTCCCAGTACTTC. It is translated as CASSLAGGPESQYF.

This clonotype was observed many times. This sequence joins TRBV24-1 and TRBJ2-3; 9 nucleotides match TRBD1. Germline V gene sequence: CDR1 KGHDR, CDR2 SFDVKD. The ends lost 2 bases at V and 3 bases at J; junction bases unmatched: 5. CDR3 length: 16 residues. CDR3 sequence reads: CATSDSGTGRTDTQYF. In DNA form, the CDR3 reads TGTGCCACCAGTGATTCCGGGACAGGGAGGACAGATACGCAGTATTTT.

Only a few counts were recorded for this clonotype. The chain combines TRBV4-3 with TRBJ1-3, with D maybe TRBD1 (6 bases). Germline V gene sequence: CDR1 LGHNA, CDR2 YSLEER. The CDR3 is 15 amino acids. Trimming took off 1 base at V and 3 bases at J, with 10 bases between the two ends. DNA for the CDR3: TGCGCCAGCAGCCAAGGGGCAGGGGTTGGAAACACCATATATTTT. Translated: CASSQGAGVGNTIYF.

This clonotype showed up many times. The J gene is TRBJ1-2, the V gene TRBV12-3 or TRBV12-4; D call uncertain. V lost 5 bases to trimming and J lost 7 bases, with 20 bases between them. The CDR3 extends over 15 amino acids. In DNA, the CDR3 is TGTGCCAGCAGTGAGGAAAGAGGGCGGGGAGGTGGCTACACCTTC. It yields the protein CASSEERGRGGGYTF.

Ten or more counts support this clonotype. The chain has TRBV12-3 or TRBV12-4 and TRBJ2-2; 7 bases fit TRBD1. Trimming at V came to 6 bases and at J to 7 bases, leaving 5 bases not matched to a gene. The CDR3 is 13 residues long. This CDR3 reads CASRPGGDGELFF. In DNA form, the CDR3 reads TGTGCCAGCAGGCCAGGGGGTGACGGGGAGCTGTTTTTT.

To note about this clonotype: This may be a read error, as it is one base from a much larger clone. This chain connects TRBV6-5 to TRBJ2-3; D unclear. The germline CDR1 and CDR2 sequences are MNHEY and SVGAGI. The length of the CDR3 is 14 residues. The ends were cut back, 2 bases at V and 5 bases at J, with 11 bases in the middle. The CDR3 DNA sequence: TGTGCCAGCAGTTACCACCCCCCGGAAGATACGCAGTATTTT. Translation: CASSYHPPEDTQYF.

This clonotype has ten or more counts. The genes are TRBV6-4 and TRBJ2-2; TRBD2 matches at 7 bases. Germline CDR1 MRHNA, CDR2 SNTAGT. The junction had 2 bases not matched to a gene; V was cut back by 4 bases and J by 3 bases. The CDR3 extends over 14 amino acids. The CDR3 here is CASSGLADTGELFF. CDR3 nucleotide sequence: TGTGCCAGCAGTGGACTAGCAGACACCGGGGAGCTGTTTTTT.

This clonotype has only a few counts. The chain is built from TRBV3-1 and TRBJ2-2; D call uncertain. V was cut by 3 bases and J by 6 bases, with 11 bases left in between. Germline-derived CDR1 and CDR2 are LGHDT and YNNKEL (reference sequence). CDR3 length: 14 amino acids. For the CDR3, the DNA is TGTGCCAGCAGCCACCTAGGAGACCCCGGGGAGCTGTTTTTT. The encoded protein is CASSHLGDPGELFF. The variable domain in full, with the rest retrieved from reference TRBV3-1 and TRBJ2-2, is DTAVSQTPKYLVTQMGNDKSIKCEQNLGHDTMYWYKQDSKKFLKIMFSYNNKELIINETVPNRFSPKSPDKAHLNLHINSLELGDSAVYFCASSHLGDPGELFFGEGSRLTVL.

This clonotype came up many times. V is TRBV4-3 and J is TRBJ2-7, with 7 bases matching TRBD1. V lost 4 bases and J lost 5; bases outside the gene matches: 5. CDR3 length: 13 amino acids. From germline, CDR1 is LGHNA and CDR2 YSLEER. The CDR3 DNA follows: TGCGCCAGCAGCCGCCTGCAGGGGGACGAGCAGTACTTC. As protein: CASSRLQGDEQYF.

This clonotype was recorded many times. The chain couples TRBV5-5 to TRBJ2-5; 13 bases fit TRBD2. Germline trimming cut 3 bases from V and 2 bases from J; bases unmatched to any gene: 4. This CDR3 spans 16 amino acids. Germline loops: CDR1 SGHKS, CDR2 YYEKEE (reference sequence). The CDR3 is CASSSKLAGGQETQYF. CDR3 in DNA: TGTGCCAGCAGCTCCAAACTAGCGGGAGGGCAAGAGACCCAGTACTTC.

This clonotype has at least ten counts. The gene calls are TRBV29-1 and TRBJ1-1, with D hard to call. Germline V gives CDR1 SQVTM, CDR2 ANQGSEA. Trimming cost V 5 bases and J 0 bases, with 16 bases left between them. This CDR3 is 15 amino acids long. This chain's CDR3 is CSVRLHLVVNTEAFF. Here the CDR3 DNA reads TGCAGCGTTAGGTTACACTTGGTCGTGAACACTGAAGCTTTCTTT. The full variable domain, in which reference TRBV29-1 and TRBJ1-1 provide the parts outside the CDR3, is SAVISQKPSRDICQRGTSLTIQCQVDSQVTMMFWYRQQPGQSLTLIATANQGSEATYESGFVIDKFPISRPNLTFSTLTVSNMSPEDSSIYLCSVRLHLVVNTEAFFGQGTRLTVV.

This clonotype was picked up many times. The chain has TRBV4-1 and TRBJ2-1; 7 bases line up with TRBD2. The V gene end was trimmed by 3 bases and the J gene end by 12 bases; junction bases not matched to a gene: 5. CDR1 and CDR2 (germline): MGHRA, YSYEKL. The CDR3 is 12 amino acids. As DNA, the CDR3 is TGCGCCAGCAGCCACTTGACTAGCACGCAGTTCTTC. Translating it yields CASSHLTSTQFF.

This clonotype was seen repeatedly, ten times or more. The V and J genes are TRBV5-4 and TRBJ1-1; D not resolved. The length of the CDR3 is 13 residues. Trimming cost V 4 bases and J 0 bases, with 7 bases left between them. Per the germline V gene, CDR1 is SGHNT and CDR2 is YYREEE (reference sequence). In DNA, the CDR3 is TGTGCCAGCAGCCCCTACTTGAACACTGAAGCTTTCTTT. Translated, it gives CASSPYLNTEAFF.

Only a few counts were recorded for this clonotype. V gene TRBV2 combines with J gene TRBJ2-7, with TRBD2 identical over 9 bases. The V gene's germline CDR1 is SNHLY and CDR2 FYNNEI. The CDR3 totals 15 residues. Losses at the gene ends were 2 bases for V and 5 bases for J; bases not matched to a gene: 7. The CDR3 bases are TGTGCCAGCAGTGAAATTGCTAGCGGGGTAGACGAGCAGTACTTC. Its translation is CASSEIASGVDEQYF. Drawing the rest from reference TRBV2 and TRBJ2-7, the complete variable domain is EPEVTQTPSHQVTQMGQEVILRCVPISNHLYFYWYRQILGQKVEFLVSFYNNEISEKSEIFDDQFSVERPDGSNFTLKIRSTKLEDSAMYFCASSEIASGVDEQYFGPGTRLTVT.

The chain uses TRBV6-5 and TRBJ2-7; the D gene is possibly TRBD1 (5 bases). The CDR3 has 16 residues. Germline CDR1 is MNHEY and CDR2 is SVGAGI. The germline V and J ends were trimmed by 4 bases and 1 base, with 17 bases remaining between them. The CDR3 is CASSSLAAGSSYEQYF. The CDR3 nucleotides are TGTGCCAGCAGTTCCCTCGCGGCAGGGTCTTCCTACGAGCAGTACTTC.

This clonotype was picked up many times. V usage is TRBV6-2 or TRBV6-3 and J usage is TRBJ2-2; 9 nucleotides line up with TRBD2. CDR3 size: 15 residues. Germline values: CDR1 MNHEY, CDR2 SVGEGT. After removal of 6 bases from V and 3 bases from J, the junction contained 5 bases not matched to a gene. CDR3 in amino acids: CASSGGLAYTGELFF. In DNA form, the CDR3 reads TGTGCCAGCAGCGGAGGACTAGCGTACACCGGGGAGCTGTTTTTT.

In its sample, this clonotype was seen many times. The chain combines TRBV9 with TRBJ1-4; D is unclear. The V end was cut by 0 bases, the J end by 7 bases, with 13 bases between. Germline V lookup: CDR1 SGDLS, CDR2 YYNGEE. This CDR3 region has 15 residues. In nucleotides, the CDR3 is TGTGCCAGCAGCGTAGTGGGCCTTTCTGGTGAAAAACTGTTTTTT. It specifies CASSVVGLSGEKLFF.

This clonotype was seen many times. The V and J genes are TRBV20-1 and TRBJ2-3; 11 bases align to TRBD2. CDR3 size: 15 residues. From germline, CDR1 is DFQATT and CDR2 SNEGSKA (reference sequence). Trimming removed 5 bases from V and 2 bases from J; junction bases left unmatched: 6. CDR3 sequence: CSAGPGLADTDTQYF. The CDR3 DNA reads TGCAGTGCTGGTCCGGGACTAGCGGACACAGATACGCAGTATTTT.